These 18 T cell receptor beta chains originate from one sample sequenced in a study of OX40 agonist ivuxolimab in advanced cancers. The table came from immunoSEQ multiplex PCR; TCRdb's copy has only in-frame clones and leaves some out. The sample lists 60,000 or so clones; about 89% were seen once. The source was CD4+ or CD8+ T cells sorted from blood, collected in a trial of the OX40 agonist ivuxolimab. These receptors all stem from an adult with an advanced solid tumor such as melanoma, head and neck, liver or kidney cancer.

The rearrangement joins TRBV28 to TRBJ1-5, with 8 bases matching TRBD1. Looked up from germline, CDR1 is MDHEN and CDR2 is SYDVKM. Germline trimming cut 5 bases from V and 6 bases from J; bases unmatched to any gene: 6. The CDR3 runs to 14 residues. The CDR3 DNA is TGTGCCAGCAGTGGTAGACAGGGGTCTCAGCCCCAGCATTTT. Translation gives CASSGRQGSQPQHF. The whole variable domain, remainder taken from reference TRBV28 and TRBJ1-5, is DVKVTQSSRYLVKRTGEKVFLECVQDMDHENMFWYRQDPGLGLRLIYFSYDVKMKEKGDIPEGYSVSREKKERFSLILESASTNQTSMYLCASSGRQGSQPQHFGDGTRLSIL.

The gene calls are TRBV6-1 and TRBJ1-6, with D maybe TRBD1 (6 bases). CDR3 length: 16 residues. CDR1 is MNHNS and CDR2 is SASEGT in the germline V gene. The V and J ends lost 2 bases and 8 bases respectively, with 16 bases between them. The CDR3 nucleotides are TGTGCCAGCAGTGAATGGGGGGCGCGAACTGATTCACCCCTCCACTTT. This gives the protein CASSEWGARTDSPLHF.

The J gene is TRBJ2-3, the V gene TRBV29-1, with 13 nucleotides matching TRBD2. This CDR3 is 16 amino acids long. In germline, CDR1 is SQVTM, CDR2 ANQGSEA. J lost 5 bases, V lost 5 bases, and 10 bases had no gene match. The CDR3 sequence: CSVPRTSGRSGDTQYF. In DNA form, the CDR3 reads TGCAGCGTTCCCAGGACTAGCGGGAGATCTGGAGATACGCAGTATTTT.

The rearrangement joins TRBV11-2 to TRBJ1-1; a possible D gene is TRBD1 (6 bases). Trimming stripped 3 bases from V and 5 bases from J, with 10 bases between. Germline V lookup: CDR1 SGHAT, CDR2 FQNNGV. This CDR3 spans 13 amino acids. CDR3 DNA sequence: TGTGCCAGCAGCTTTTACAGGGATACTGAAGCTTTCTTT. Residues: CASSFYRDTEAFF.

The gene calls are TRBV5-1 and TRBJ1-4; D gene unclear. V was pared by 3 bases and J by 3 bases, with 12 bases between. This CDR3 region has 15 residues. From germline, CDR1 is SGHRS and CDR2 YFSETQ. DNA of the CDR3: TGCGCCAGCAGCTCGACTGGTGCGGCTAATGAAAAACTGTTTTTT. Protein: CASSSTGAANEKLFF.

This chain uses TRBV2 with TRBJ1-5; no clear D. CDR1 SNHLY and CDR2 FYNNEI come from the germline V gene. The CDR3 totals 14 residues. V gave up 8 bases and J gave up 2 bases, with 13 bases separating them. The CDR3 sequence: CASQKNGGNQPQHF. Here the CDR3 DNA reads TGTGCCAGCCAGAAGAATGGGGGCAATCAGCCCCAGCATTTT.

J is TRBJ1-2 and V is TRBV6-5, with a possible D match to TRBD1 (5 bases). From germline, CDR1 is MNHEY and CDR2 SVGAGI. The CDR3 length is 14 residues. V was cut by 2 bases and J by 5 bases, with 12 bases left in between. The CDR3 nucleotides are TGTGCCAGCAGTTACGGGACGGCGCTATATGGCTACACCTTC. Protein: CASSYGTALYGYTF.

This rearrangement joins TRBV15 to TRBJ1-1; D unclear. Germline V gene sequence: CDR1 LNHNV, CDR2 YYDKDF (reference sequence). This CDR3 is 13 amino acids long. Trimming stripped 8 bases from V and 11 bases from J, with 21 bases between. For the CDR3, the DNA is TGTGCCACCGTAACAGCCCTAGGGCTTCGGGCTTTCTTT. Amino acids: CATVTALGLRAFF.

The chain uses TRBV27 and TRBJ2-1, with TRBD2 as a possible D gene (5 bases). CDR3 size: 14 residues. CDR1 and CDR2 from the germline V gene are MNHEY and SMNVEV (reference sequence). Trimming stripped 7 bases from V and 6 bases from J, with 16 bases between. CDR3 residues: CASTPGLRTNEQFF. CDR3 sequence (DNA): TGTGCCAGCACCCCCGGACTCCGGACCAATGAGCAGTTCTTC.

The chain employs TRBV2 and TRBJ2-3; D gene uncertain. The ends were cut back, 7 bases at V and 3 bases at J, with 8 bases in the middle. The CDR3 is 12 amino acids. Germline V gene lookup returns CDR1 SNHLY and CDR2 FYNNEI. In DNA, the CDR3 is TGTGCCAGCACCCAGACAACAGATACGCAGTATTTT. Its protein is CASTQTTDTQYF.

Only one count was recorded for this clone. CDR3 nucleotides: TGTGCCAGTAGTAGAAGCACCAGGAGCTCCTATAATTCACCCCTCCACTTT. It specifies CASSRSTRSSYNSPLHF. J is TRBJ1-6 and V is TRBV19; D is ambiguous. CDR3 length: 17 amino acids. Trimming took off 4 bases at V and 0 bases at J, with 13 bases between the two ends. The germline V gene encodes CDR1 LNHDA and CDR2 SQIVND (reference sequence). The variable domain in full, with the rest retrieved from reference TRBV19 and TRBJ1-6, is DGGITQSPKYLFRKEGQNVTLSCEQNLNHDAMYWYRQDPGQGLRLIYYSQIVNDFQKGDIAEGYSVSREKKESFPLTVTSAQKNPTAFYLCASSRSTRSSYNSPLHFGNGTRLTVT.

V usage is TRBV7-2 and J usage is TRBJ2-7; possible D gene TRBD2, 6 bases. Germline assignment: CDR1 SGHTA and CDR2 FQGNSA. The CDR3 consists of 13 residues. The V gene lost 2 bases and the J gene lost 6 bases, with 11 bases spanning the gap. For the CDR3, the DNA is TGTGCCAGCAGCTTAATTAGCGGAGGCGAGCAGTACTTC. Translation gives CASSLISGGEQYF.

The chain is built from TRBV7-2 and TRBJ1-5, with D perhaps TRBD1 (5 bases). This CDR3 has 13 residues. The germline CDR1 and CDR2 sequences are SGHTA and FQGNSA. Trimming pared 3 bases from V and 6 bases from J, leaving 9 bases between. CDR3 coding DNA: TGTGCCAGCAGCTTCTTTGGGGGTCAGCCCCAGCATTTT. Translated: CASSFFGGQPQHF. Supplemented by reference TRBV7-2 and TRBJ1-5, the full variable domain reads GAGVSQSPSNKVTEKGKDVELRCDPISGHTALYWYRQSLGQGLEFLIYFQGNSAPDKSGLPSDRFSAERTGGSVSTLTIQRTQQEDSAVYLCASSFFGGQPQHFGDGTRLSIL.

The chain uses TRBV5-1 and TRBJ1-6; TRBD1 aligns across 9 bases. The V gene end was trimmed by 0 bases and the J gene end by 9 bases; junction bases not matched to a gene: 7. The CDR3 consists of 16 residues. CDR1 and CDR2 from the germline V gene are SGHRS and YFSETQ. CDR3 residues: CASSLESDRGSSPLHF. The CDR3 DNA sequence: TGCGCCAGCAGCTTGGAGTCAGACAGGGGGTCTTCACCCCTCCACTTT. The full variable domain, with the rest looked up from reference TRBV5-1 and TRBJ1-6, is KAGVTQTPRYLIKTRGQQVTLSCSPISGHRSVSWYQQTPGQGLQFLFEYFSETQRNKGNFPGRFSGRQFSNSRSEMNVSTLELGDSALYLCASSLESDRGSSPLHFGNGTRLTVT.

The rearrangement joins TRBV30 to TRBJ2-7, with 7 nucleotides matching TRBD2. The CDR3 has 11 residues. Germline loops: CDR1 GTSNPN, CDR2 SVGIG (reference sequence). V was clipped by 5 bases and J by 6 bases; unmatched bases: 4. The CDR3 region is CAWGGRGEQYF. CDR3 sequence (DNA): TGTGCCTGGGGGGGGAGGGGCGAGCAGTACTTC.

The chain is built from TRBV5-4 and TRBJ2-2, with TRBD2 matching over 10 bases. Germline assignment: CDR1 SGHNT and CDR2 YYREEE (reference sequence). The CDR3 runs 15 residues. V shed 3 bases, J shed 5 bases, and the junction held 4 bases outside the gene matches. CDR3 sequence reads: CASSSSGSSTGELFF. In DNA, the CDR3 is TGTGCCAGCAGCTCTAGCGGGAGTTCAACCGGGGAGCTGTTTTTT.

The CDR3 nucleotides read TGTGCCAGCAGACTGACCTACGAGCAGTACTTC. This sequence encodes CASRLTYEQYF. The chain joins TRBV5-5 to TRBJ2-5; D not certain. The DNA end favors TRBJ2-7, so the J call may be wrong. Germline loops: CDR1 SGHKS, CDR2 YYEKEE (reference sequence). The CDR3 loop spans 11 amino acids.

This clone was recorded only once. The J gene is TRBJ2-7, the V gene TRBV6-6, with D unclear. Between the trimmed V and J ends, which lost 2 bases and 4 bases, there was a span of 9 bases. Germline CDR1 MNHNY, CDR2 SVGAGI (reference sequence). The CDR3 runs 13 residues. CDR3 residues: CASSYGRKYEQYF. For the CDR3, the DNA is TGTGCCAGCAGTTACGGGCGGAAATACGAGCAGTACTTC.